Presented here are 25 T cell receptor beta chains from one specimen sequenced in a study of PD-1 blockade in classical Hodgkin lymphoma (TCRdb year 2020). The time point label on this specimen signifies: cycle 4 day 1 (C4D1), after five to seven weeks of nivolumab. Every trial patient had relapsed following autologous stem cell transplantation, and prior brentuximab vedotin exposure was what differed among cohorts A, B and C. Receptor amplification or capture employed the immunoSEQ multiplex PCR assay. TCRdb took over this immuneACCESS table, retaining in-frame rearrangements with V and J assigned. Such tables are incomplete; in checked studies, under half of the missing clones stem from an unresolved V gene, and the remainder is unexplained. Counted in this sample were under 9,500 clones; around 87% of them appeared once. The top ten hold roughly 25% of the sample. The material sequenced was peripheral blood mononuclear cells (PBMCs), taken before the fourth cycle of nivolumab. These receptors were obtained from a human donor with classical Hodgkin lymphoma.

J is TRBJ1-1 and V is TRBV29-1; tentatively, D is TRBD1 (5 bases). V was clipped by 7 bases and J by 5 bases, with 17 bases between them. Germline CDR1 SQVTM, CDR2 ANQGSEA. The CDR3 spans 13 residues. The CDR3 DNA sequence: TGCAGCGCCCTGACGGGGGAATGGACTGAAGCTTTCTTT. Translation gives CSALTGEWTEAFF.

DNA of the CDR3: TGTGCCAGCAGCGTAGAGGACAGGGAGAATGAAAAACTGTTTTTT. The encoded protein is CASSVEDRENEKLFF. The rearrangement links TRBV9 to TRBJ1-4; TRBD1 agrees at 8 bases. Germline V lookup: CDR1 SGDLS, CDR2 YYNGEE. This CDR3 is 15 amino acids long. Trimming took 0 bases from V and 5 from J; bases not matched to a gene: 3.

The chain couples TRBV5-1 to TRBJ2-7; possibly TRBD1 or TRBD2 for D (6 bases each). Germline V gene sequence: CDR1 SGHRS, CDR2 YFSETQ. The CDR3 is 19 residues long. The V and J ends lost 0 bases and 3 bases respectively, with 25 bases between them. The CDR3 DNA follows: TGCGCCAGCAGCTTGGAGATTTGGGGGGACACTCGGAACGTCTACGAGCAGTACTTC. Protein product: CASSLEIWGDTRNVYEQYF.

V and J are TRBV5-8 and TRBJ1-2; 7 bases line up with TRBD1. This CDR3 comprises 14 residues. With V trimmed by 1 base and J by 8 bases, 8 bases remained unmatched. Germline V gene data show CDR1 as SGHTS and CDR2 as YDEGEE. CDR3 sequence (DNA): TGTGCCAGCAGCTTGACAGGACAGGTCCGAGGCTACACCTTC. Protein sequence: CASSLTGQVRGYTF.

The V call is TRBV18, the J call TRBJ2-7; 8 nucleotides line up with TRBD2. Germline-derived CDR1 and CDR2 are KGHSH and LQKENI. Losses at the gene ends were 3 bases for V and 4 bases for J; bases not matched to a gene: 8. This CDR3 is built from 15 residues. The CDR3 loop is CASSPASSGGYEQYF. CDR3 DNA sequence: TGTGCCAGCTCACCCGCGTCCAGCGGGGGTTACGAGCAGTACTTC.

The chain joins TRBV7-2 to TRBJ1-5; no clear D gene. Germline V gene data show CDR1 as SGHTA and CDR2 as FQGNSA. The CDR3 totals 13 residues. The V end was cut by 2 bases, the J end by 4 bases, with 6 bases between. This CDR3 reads CASSLQDNQPQHF. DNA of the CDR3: TGTGCCAGCAGCTTACAGGATAATCAGCCCCAGCATTTT.

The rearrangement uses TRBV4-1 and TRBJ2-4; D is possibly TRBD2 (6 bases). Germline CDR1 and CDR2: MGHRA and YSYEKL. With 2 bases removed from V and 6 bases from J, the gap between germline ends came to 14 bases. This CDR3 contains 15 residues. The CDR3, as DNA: TGCGCCAGCAGCCAAAGACTAGGCTTAGGAAACATTCAGTACTTC. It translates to CASSQRLGLGNIQYF.

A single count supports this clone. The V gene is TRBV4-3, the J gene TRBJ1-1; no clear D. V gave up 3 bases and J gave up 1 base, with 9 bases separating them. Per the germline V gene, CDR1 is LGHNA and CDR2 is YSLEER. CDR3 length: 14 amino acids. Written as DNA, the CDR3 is TGCGCCAGCAGCCACTCGACACCGAACACTGAAGCTTTCTTT. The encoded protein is CASSHSTPNTEAFF.

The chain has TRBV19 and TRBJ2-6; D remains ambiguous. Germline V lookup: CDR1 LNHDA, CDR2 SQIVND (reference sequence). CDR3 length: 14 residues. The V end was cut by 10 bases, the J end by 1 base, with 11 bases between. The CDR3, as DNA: TGTGCCACGGTTCCTGGATCTGGGGCCAACGTCCTGACTTTC. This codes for CATVPGSGANVLTF.

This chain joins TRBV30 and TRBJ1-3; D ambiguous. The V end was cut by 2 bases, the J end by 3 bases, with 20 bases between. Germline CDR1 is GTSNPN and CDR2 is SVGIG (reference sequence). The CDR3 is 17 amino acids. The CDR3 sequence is CAWSFLGKRDFGNTIYF. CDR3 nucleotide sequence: TGTGCCTGGAGTTTCCTCGGGAAAAGGGATTTTGGAAACACCATATATTTT. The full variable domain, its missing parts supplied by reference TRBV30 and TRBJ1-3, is SQTIHQWPATLVQPVGSPLSLECTVEGTSNPNLYWYRQAAGRGLQLLFYSVGIGQISSEVPQNLSASRPQDRQFILSSKKLLLSDSGFYLCAWSFLGKRDFGNTIYFGEGSWLTVV.

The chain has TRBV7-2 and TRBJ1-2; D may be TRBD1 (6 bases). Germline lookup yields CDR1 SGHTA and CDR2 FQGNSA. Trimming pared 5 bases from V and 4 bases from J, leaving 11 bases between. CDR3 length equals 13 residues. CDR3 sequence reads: CASSGGAGYGYTF. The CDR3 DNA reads TGTGCCAGCAGCGGGGGGGCGGGCTATGGCTACACCTTC.

CDR3 region: CASSLGSGGPRDTQYF. The CDR3 DNA is TGTGCCAGCAGCTTAGGGTCAGGGGGGCCACGAGATACGCAGTATTTT. This chain joins TRBV7-6 and TRBJ2-3; D may be TRBD1 (7 bases). This CDR3 is built from 16 residues. Germline V gene data show CDR1 as SGHVS and CDR2 as FNYEAQ. The V gene lost 1 base and the J gene lost 5 bases, with 16 bases spanning the gap.

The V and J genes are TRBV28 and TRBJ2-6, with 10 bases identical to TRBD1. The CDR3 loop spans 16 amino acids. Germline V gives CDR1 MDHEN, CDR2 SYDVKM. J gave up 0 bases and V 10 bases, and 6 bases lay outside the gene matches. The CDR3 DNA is TGTGCCATTGGGACAGGGGAGCCCTCTGGGGCCAACGTCCTGACTTTC. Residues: CAIGTGEPSGANVLTF.

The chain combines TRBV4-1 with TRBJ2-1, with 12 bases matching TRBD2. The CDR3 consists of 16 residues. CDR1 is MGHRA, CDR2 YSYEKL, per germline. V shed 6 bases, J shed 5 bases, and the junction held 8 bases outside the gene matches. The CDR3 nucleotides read TGCGCCAGCAGGCTGGCTAGCGGGGGGGGAAACAATGAGCAGTTCTTC. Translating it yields CASRLASGGGNNEQFF.

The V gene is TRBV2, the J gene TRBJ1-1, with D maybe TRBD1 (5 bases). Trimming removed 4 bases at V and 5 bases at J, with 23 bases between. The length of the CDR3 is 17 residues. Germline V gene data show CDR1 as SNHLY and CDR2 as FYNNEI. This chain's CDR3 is CASSAWAGLATRTEAFF. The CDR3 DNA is TGTGCCAGCAGTGCTTGGGCAGGGCTCGCAACACGGACTGAAGCTTTCTTT.

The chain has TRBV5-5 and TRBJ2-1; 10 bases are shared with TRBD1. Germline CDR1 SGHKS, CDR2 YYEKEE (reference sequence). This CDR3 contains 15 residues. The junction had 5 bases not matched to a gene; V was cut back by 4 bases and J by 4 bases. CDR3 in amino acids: CASSRQGAEYNEQFF. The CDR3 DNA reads TGTGCCAGCAGCAGACAGGGGGCAGAATACAATGAGCAGTTCTTC.

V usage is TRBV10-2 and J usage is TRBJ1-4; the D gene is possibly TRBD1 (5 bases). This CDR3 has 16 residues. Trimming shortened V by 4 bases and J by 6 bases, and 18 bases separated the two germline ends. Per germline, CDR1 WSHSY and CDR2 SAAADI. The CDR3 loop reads CASSGGAGGADEKLFF. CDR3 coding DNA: TGCGCCAGCAGTGGCGGGGCTGGAGGGGCGGATGAAAAACTGTTTTTT.

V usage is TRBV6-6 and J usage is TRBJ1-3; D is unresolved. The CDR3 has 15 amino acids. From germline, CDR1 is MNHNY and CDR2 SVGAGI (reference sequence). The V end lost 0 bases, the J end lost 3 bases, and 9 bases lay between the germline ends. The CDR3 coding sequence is TGTGCCAGCAGTTACTCGAGCCCACGTGGAAACACCATATATTTT. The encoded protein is CASSYSSPRGNTIYF.

CDR3 bases: TGTGCCAGCAGTGAAGAGAGTATAGCGGGGGGGCAGGACATTCAGTACTTC. Residues: CASSEESIAGGQDIQYF. This rearrangement joins TRBV2 to TRBJ2-4; TRBD2 aligns across 11 bases. J was trimmed by 8 bases and V by 1 base; bases with no gene match: 10. This CDR3 contains 17 residues. The germline V gene has CDR1 SNHLY and CDR2 FYNNEI. Variable domain in full (rest from reference TRBV2 and TRBJ2-4): EPEVTQTPSHQVTQMGQEVILRCVPISNHLYFYWYRQILGQKVEFLVSFYNNEISEKSEIFDDQFSVERPDGSNFTLKIRSTKLEDSAMYFCASSEESIAGGQDIQYFGAGTRLSVL.

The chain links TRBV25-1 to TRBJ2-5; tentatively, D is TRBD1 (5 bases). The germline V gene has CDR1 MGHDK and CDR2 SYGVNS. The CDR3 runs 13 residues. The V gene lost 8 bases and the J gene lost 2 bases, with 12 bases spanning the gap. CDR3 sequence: CASAHRNQETQYF. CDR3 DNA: TGTGCCAGCGCTCACAGGAATCAAGAGACCCAGTACTTC.

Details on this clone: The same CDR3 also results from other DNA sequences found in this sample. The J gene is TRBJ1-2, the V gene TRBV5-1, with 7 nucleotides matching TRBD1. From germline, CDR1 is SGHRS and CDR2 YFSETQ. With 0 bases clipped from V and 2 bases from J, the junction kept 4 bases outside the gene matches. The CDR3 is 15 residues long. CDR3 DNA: TGCGCCAGCAGCTTGGGACAGGGAGCGAACTATGGCTACACCTTC. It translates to CASSLGQGANYGYTF.

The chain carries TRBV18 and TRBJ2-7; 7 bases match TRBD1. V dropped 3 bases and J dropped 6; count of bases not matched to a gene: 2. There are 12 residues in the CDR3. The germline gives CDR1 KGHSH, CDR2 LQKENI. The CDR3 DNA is TGTGCCAGCTCACCGACAGGGTTCGAGCAGTACTTC. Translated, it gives CASSPTGFEQYF.

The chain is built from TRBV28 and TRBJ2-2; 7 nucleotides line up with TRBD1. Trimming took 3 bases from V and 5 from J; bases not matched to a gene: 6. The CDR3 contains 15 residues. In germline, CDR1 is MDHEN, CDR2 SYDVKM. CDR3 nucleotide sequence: TGTGCCAGCAGTTTCCACCCACAGGGGACCGGGGAGCTGTTTTTT. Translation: CASSFHPQGTGELFF.

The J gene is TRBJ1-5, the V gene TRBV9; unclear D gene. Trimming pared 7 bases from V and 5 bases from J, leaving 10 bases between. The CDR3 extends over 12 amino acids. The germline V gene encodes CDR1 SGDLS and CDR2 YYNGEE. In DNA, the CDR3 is TGTGCCAGCGGGCCCCCTTATCAGCCCCAGCATTTT. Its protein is CASGPPYQPQHF. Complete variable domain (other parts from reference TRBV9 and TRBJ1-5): DSGVTQTPKHLITATGQRVTLRCSPRSGDLSVYWYQQSLDQGLQFLIQYYNGEERAKGNILERFSAQQFPDLHSELNLSSLELGDSALYFCASGPPYQPQHFGDGTRLSIL.

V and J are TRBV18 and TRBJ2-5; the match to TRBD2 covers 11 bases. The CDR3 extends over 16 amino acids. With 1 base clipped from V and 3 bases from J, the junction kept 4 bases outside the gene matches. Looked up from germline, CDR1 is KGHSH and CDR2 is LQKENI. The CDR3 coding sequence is TGTGCCAGCTCACCACGCGAACTAGCGGGGGAAGAGACCCAGTACTTC. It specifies CASSPRELAGEETQYF.